This record covers a single T cell receptor beta chain. Its antigen is not known. The record originates from a study of T cell responses to AZD1222 COVID-19 vaccine. Whole-study results and caveats: The donor cohort was predominantly white British with a female majority, and clonal diversity may have been underestimated. Close to half of spike-specific TCRs reportedly recognize unmutated variant regions.

This table comes from immunoSEQ multiplex PCR, and its TCRdb copy is limited to in-frame clones, with some not included. The sample records under 140,000 clones, over 85% being singletons. The CDR3 covers 14 residues. V dropped 3 bases and J dropped 4 bases, with 10 bases sitting between them. The V gene's germline CDR1 is PRHDT and CDR2 FYEKMQ (reference sequence). The J gene is TRBJ1-3, the V gene TRBV13; D possibly corresponds to TRBD1 (6 bases). Sequencing used peripheral blood, obtained 28 days after the second AZD1222 dose. This TCR came from an adult who received the AZD1222 COVID-19 vaccine. CDR3 loop: CASSLAGGGNTIYF. The CDR3 DNA follows: TGTGCCAGCAGCTTGGCGGGGGGCGGAAACACCATATATTTT.